Presented here are 19 T cell receptor beta chains from one specimen sequenced in a study of shared clonotypes between healthy human individuals. Profiling relied on immunoSEQ multiplex PCR, and the TCRdb table lists in-frame clones only, not all of them. The sample lists millions of clones; around 95% were seen once. Input material: naive CD4+ T cells sorted from blood. Subset in this sample: CD45RA+ positively selected. The receptor set was obtained from a man aged 18-30 years in good health.

This clone was observed once. This rearrangement joins TRBV6-5 to TRBJ2-2, with 8 bases identical to TRBD1. The CDR3 loop spans 15 amino acids. CDR1 and CDR2 from the germline V gene are MNHEY and SVGAGI. The trim removed 6 bases at V and 4 bases at J, leaving 7 bases unmatched. CDR3 DNA sequence: TGTGCCAGCAGAGTTACAGGGGGACCCACCGGGGAGCTGTTTTTT. Translating gives CASRVTGGPTGELFF.

The CDR3 DNA sequence: TGTGCCAGCAGCTTAGGACGGGGGCGCGGGGAGACCCAGTACTTC. It translates to CASSLGRGRGETQYF. J is TRBJ2-5 and V is TRBV11-2; TRBD1 or TRBD2 may be the D gene (6 bases each). The germline CDR1 and CDR2 sequences are SGHAT and FQNNGV. V lost 1 base and J lost 5, with 14 bases in between. CDR3 length: 15 residues.

The J gene is TRBJ2-3, the V gene TRBV7-9; 10 bases agree with TRBD2. The V segment lost 5 bases and the J segment 7 bases; nucleotides outside the gene matches: 6. The CDR3 totals 14 residues. Germline assignment: CDR1 SEHNR and CDR2 FQNEAQ (reference sequence). CDR3 loop: CASSNSGRSNTQYF. The CDR3 bases are TGTGCCAGCAGCAATAGCGGGAGGTCGAATACGCAGTATTTT.

This chain connects TRBV6-1 to TRBJ2-5, with unresolved D. The CDR3 loop spans 11 amino acids. Germline CDR1 is MNHNS and CDR2 is SASEGT. Trimming took 7 bases from V and 4 from J, leaving 7 bases between them. The CDR3 sequence is CASKQRETQYF. The CDR3, as DNA: TGTGCCAGCAAACAGCGAGAGACCCAGTACTTC.

The chain recombines TRBV5-1 with TRBJ2-5; D gene ambiguous. The germline V gene has CDR1 SGHRS and CDR2 YFSETQ. V gave up 0 bases and J gave up 1 base, with 7 bases separating them. This CDR3 is 14 amino acids long. In DNA, the CDR3 is TGCGCCAGCAGCTTGGCCCCCACCCAAGAGACCCAGTACTTC. Its translation is CASSLAPTQETQYF.

V and J are TRBV7-8 and TRBJ2-1, with D uncertain. The CDR3 contains 13 residues. CDR1 and CDR2 (germline): SGHVS, FQNEAQ. V lost 6 bases and J 3 bases, leaving 9 bases between the germline ends. The CDR3 loop reads CASRKTGYNEQFF. The CDR3 DNA reads TGTGCCAGCAGAAAGACGGGCTACAATGAGCAGTTCTTC. The full variable domain, its missing parts supplied by reference TRBV7-8 and TRBJ2-1, is GAGVSQSPRYKVAKRGQDVALRCDPISGHVSLFWYQQALGQGPEFLTYFQNEAQLDKSGLPSDRFFAERPEGSVSTLKIQRTQQEDSAVYLCASRKTGYNEQFFGPGTRLTVL.

V and J are TRBV18 and TRBJ1-1; D not resolved. In germline, CDR1 is KGHSH, CDR2 LQKENI. Trimming removed 3 bases at V and 5 bases at J, with 10 bases between. The CDR3 loop spans 13 amino acids. As DNA, the CDR3 is TGTGCCAGCTCACCCAAGGCGTATACTGAAGCTTTCTTT. As protein: CASSPKAYTEAFF.

The J gene is TRBJ2-7, the V gene TRBV15; no firm D call. There are 11 residues in the CDR3. Germline loops: CDR1 LNHNV, CDR2 YYDKDF (reference sequence). V was cut by 1 base and J by 8 bases, with 6 bases left in between. CDR3 amino acids: CATSRVPKQYF. As DNA, the CDR3 is TGTGCCACCAGCAGAGTCCCCAAGCAGTACTTC.

This clone has only one observation. The V call is TRBV11-3, the J call TRBJ2-3, with TRBD2 as a possible D gene (5 bases). Germline V CDR1 and CDR2: SGHNT, YENEEA. This CDR3 has 14 residues. The germline V and J ends were trimmed by 4 bases and 2 bases, with 10 bases remaining between them. In DNA, the CDR3 is TGTGCCAGCAGCTCGGCGGGCGACACAGATACGCAGTATTTT. This codes for CASSSAGDTDTQYF.

The chain employs TRBV29-1 and TRBJ1-1, with D tentatively TRBD1 (6 bases). The CDR3 extends over 14 amino acids. V lost 4 bases, J lost 1 base, and 13 bases lay in between. Per the germline V gene, CDR1 is SQVTM and CDR2 is ANQGSEA. The CDR3 region is CSVGGGLTNTEAFF. The CDR3 DNA reads TGCAGCGTTGGTGGGGGCTTGACGAACACTGAAGCTTTCTTT.

V usage is TRBV5-6 and J usage is TRBJ1-1; possibly TRBD1 for D (5 bases). V shed 5 bases and J shed 1 base, with 12 bases lying between them. In germline, CDR1 is SGHDT, CDR2 YYEEEE. The CDR3 has 14 amino acids. The CDR3 DNA reads TGTGCCAGCAGATCCGGGACCGCGAACACTGAAGCTTTCTTT. Translation gives CASRSGTANTEAFF.

The sample holds one count of this clone. The chain recombines TRBV6-1 with TRBJ1-6, with a possible D match to TRBD1 (6 bases). CDR3 size: 14 residues. The V gene lost 5 bases and the J gene lost 9 bases, with 14 bases spanning the gap. Germline V CDR1 and CDR2: MNHNS, SASEGT. The CDR3, as DNA: TGTGCCAGCAGTCAGGGGTTAAGAGTTTCACCCCTCCACTTT. Translating it yields CASSQGLRVSPLHF.

This clone was observed at least ten times. V gene TRBV4-1 combines with J gene TRBJ1-4; D is undetermined. The CDR3 runs to 18 residues. V dropped 4 bases and J dropped 0 bases, with 18 bases sitting between them. Per the germline V gene, CDR1 is MGHRA and CDR2 is YSYEKL. CDR3 sequence (DNA): TGCGCCAGCAGCCTCCCTCGCGAGGCCCTCTCAACTAATGAAAAACTGTTTTTT. Encoded protein: CASSLPREALSTNEKLFF.

The rearrangement uses TRBV6-5 and TRBJ2-1; TRBD2 matches 14 bases. V was clipped by 2 bases and J by 12 bases; unmatched bases: 6. Germline CDR1 is MNHEY and CDR2 is SVGAGI. The CDR3 is 15 residues long. The CDR3 sequence is CASSYPGLAGGRQFF. As DNA, the CDR3 is TGTGCCAGCAGTTACCCCGGACTAGCGGGAGGTAGGCAGTTCTTC.

The chain links TRBV7-2 to TRBJ1-5; D may be TRBD1 (6 bases). CDR3 length: 13 residues. Trimming cost V 1 base and J 13 bases, with 14 bases left between them. Germline CDR1 is SGHTA and CDR2 is FQGNSA. Here the CDR3 DNA reads TGTGCCAGCAGCTTAGTCCCGGGGGCCCCTCAGCATTTT. Amino acids: CASSLVPGAPQHF.

This chain uses TRBV7-8 with TRBJ2-7; no definite D call. The V end was cut by 5 bases, the J end by 10 bases, with 18 bases between. CDR1 SGHVS and CDR2 FQNEAQ come from the germline V gene. The CDR3 spans 13 residues. CDR3 residues: CASSPSRTTDQYF. In DNA, the CDR3 is TGTGCCAGCAGCCCGAGTCGGACCACCGACCAGTACTTC.

The V and J genes are TRBV28 and TRBJ1-2, with 8 bases identical to TRBD1. Germline CDR1 MDHEN, CDR2 SYDVKM. There are 12 residues in the CDR3. V dropped 4 bases and J dropped 6; count of bases not matched to a gene: 1. This CDR3 reads CASSYRGNGYTF. In DNA, the CDR3 is TGTGCCAGCAGTTACAGGGGGAATGGCTACACCTTC.

This rearrangement joins TRBV18 to TRBJ2-5; the match to TRBD2 covers 9 bases. Germline CDR1 reads KGHSH; CDR2 reads LQKENI. The CDR3 totals 15 residues. The junction had 4 bases not matched to a gene; V was cut back by 3 bases and J by 2 bases. DNA for the CDR3: TGTGCCAGCTCACCGCTAGCGGGGAAACAAGAGACCCAGTACTTC. It codes for CASSPLAGKQETQYF. Supplemented by reference TRBV18 and TRBJ2-5, the full variable domain reads NAGVMQNPRHLVRRRGQEARLRCSPMKGHSHVYWYRQLPEEGLKFMVYLQKENIIDESGMPKERFSAEFPKEGPSILRIQQVVRGDSAAYFCASSPLAGKQETQYFGPGTRLLVL.

The chain carries TRBV11-3 and TRBJ2-7, with 7 nucleotides matching TRBD2. This CDR3 is 16 amino acids long. The ends lost 5 bases at V and 5 bases at J; junction bases unmatched: 15. Germline assignment: CDR1 SGHNT and CDR2 YENEEA. The CDR3 reads CASSQGGGRAGDEQYF. The CDR3 DNA sequence: TGTGCCAGCAGCCAAGGAGGAGGTCGGGCGGGGGACGAGCAGTACTTC.